A single T cell receptor (beta chain) is shown here with its context. The record originates from a study of blood T cell repertoires in COVID-19. The CDR3 is 12 residues long. V lost 1 base, J lost 7 bases, and 8 bases lay in between. Looked up from germline, CDR1 is SGDLS and CDR2 is YYNGEE. TCRdb's table, derived via immunoSEQ multiplex PCR, lists solely in-frame clones and lacks some. The table lists 130,000 to 150,000 clones, approximately 87% of them singletons, with around 4.5% in the top ten. The TCR sequence derives from a middle-aged woman with acute or convalescent COVID-19. The sequenced sample consisted of peripheral blood. The chain is built from TRBV9 and TRBJ1-2, with TRBD1 as a possible D gene (5 bases). The CDR3 DNA reads TGTGCCAGCAGCGTATTCACAGGTGGCTACACCTTC. This translates into CASSVFTGGYTF.